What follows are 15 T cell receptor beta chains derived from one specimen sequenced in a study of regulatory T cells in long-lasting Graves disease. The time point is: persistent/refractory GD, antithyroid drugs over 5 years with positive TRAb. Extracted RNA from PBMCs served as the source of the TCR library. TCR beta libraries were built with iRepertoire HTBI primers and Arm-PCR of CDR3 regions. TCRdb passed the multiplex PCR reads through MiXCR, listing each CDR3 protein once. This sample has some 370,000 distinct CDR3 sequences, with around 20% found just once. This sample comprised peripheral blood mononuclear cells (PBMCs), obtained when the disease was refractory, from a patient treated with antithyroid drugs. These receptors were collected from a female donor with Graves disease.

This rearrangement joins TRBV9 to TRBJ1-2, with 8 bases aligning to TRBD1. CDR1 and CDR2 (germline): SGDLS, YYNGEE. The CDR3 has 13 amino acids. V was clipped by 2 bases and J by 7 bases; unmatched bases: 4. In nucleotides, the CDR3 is TGTGCCAGCAGCGTCACAGGGGGTACTGGCTACACCTTC. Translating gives CASSVTGGTGYTF.

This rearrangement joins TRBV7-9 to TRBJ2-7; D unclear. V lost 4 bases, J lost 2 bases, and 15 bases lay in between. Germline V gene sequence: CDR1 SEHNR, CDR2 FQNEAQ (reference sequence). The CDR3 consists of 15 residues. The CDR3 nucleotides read TGTGCCAGCAGCTCCCCGGCTGGGAAGACCTACGAGCAGTACTTC. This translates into CASSSPAGKTYEQYF. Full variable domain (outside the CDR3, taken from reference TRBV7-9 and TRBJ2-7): DTGVSQNPRHKITKRGQNVTFRCDPISEHNRLYWYRQTLGQGPEFLTYFQNEAQLEKSRLLSDRFSAERPKGSFSTLEIQRTEQGDSAMYLCASSSPAGKTYEQYFGPGTRLTVT.

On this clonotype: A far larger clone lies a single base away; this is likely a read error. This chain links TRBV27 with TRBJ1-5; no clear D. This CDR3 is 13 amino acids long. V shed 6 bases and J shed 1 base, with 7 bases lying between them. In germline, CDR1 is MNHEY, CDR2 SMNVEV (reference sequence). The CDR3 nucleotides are TGTGCCAGCAGCTCGGACAGCAATCAGCCCCAGCATTTT. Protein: CASSSDSNQPQHF.

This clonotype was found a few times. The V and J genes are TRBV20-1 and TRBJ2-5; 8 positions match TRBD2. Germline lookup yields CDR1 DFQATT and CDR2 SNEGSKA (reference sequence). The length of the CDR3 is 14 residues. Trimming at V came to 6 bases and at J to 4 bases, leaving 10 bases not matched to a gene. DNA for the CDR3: TGCAGTGCCCCACCCGGGGCGGGAGGAGAGACCCAGTACTTC. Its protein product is CSAPPGAGGETQYF.

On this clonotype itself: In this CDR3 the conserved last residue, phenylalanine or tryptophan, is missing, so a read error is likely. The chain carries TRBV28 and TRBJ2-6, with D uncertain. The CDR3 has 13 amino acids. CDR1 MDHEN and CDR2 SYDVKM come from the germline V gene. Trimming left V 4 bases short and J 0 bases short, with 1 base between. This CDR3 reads CASSSSGANVLTI. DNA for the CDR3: TGTGCCAGCAGTTCCTCTGGGGCCAACGTCCTGACTATC.

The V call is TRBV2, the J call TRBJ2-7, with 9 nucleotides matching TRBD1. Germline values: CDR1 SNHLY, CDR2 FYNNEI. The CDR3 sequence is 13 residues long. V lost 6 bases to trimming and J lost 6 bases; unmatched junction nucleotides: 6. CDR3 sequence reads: CASSATGGSEQYF. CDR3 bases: TGTGCCAGCAGCGCAACAGGGGGCAGCGAGCAGTACTTC.

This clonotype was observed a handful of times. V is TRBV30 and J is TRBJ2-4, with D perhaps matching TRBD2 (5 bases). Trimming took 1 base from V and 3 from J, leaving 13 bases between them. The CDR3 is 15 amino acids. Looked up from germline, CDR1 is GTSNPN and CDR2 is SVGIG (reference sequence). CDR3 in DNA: TGTGCCTGGAGTGGTGGACCCGGAGGCAAAAACATTCAGTACTTC. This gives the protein CAWSGGPGGKNIQYF. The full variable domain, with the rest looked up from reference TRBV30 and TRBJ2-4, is SQTIHQWPATLVQPVGSPLSLECTVEGTSNPNLYWYRQAAGRGLQLLFYSVGIGQISSEVPQNLSASRPQDRQFILSSKKLLLSDSGFYLCAWSGGPGGKNIQYFGAGTRLSVL.

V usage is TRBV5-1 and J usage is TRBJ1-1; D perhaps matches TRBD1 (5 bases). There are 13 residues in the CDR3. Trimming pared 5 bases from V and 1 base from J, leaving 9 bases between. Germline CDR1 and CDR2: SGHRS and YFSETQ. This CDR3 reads CASRKGPNTEAFF. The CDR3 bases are TGCGCCAGCAGAAAGGGACCGAACACTGAAGCTTTCTTT.

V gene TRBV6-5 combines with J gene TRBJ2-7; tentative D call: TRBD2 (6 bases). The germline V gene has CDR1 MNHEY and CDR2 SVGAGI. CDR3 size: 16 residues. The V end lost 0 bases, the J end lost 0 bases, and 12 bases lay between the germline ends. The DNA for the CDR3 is TGTGCCAGCAGTTACTCGCCACTAGCCCCCTCCTACGAGCAGTACTTC. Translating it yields CASSYSPLAPSYEQYF.

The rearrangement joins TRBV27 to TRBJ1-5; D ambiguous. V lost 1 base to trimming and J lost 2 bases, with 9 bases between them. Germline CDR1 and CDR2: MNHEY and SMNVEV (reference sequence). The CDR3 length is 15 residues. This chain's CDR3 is CASSLLGTGNQPQHF. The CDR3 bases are TGTGCCAGCAGTTTATTGGGTACAGGCAATCAGCCCCAGCATTTT.

The chain's CDR3 is CASSTLAGSDYNEQFF. The CDR3 region has the DNA TGTGCCAGCAGCACCCTAGCGGGATCGGACTACAATGAGCAGTTCTTC. J is TRBJ2-1 and V is TRBV7-8; TRBD2 agrees at 9 bases. Germline V gene lookup returns CDR1 SGHVS and CDR2 FQNEAQ. CDR3 length: 16 amino acids. V shed 5 bases, J shed 3 bases, and the junction held 8 bases outside the gene matches.

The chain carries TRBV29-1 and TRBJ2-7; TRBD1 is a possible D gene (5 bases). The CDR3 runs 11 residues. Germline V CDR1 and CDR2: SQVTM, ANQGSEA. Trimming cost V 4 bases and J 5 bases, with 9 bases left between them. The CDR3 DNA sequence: TGCAGCGTTGGTTCCAGGGACGAGCAGTACTTC. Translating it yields CSVGSRDEQYF.

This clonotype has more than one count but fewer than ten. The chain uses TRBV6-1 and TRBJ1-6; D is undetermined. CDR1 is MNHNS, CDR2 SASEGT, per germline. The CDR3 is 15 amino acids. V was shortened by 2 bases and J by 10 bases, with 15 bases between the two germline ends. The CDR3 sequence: CASSEIWGVWSPLHF. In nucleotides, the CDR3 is TGTGCCAGCAGTGAAATTTGGGGTGTCTGGTCACCCCTCCACTTT.

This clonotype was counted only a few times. CDR3 sequence: CAGMRASGRALLTDTQYF. The CDR3 nucleotides read TGTGCCGGGATGAGGGCTAGCGGGAGGGCCCTACTCACAGATACGCAGTATTTT. This sequence joins TRBV6-1 and TRBJ2-3, with 12 bases aligning to TRBD2. Germline trimming cut 11 bases from V and 2 bases from J; bases unmatched to any gene: 17. Germline CDR1 and CDR2: MNHNS and SASEGT. This CDR3 has 18 residues.

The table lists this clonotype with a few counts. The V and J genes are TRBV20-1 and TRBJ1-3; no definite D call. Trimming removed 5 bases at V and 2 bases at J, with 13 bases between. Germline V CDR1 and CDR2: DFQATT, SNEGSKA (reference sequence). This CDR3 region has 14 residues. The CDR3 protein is CSALIPEAGNTIYF. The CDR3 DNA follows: TGCAGTGCTCTTATTCCGGAGGCTGGAAACACCATATATTTT.